These 32 T cell receptor beta chains were all obtained from the same sample, sequenced in a study of technical replicates of blood from several donors (dated by TCRdb to the late 2010s). Library generation was performed with the immunoSEQ multiplex PCR assay. Sourced from immuneACCESS, this table was stored by TCRdb with only in-frame sequences that have V and J called. A share of the clones is absent; for the studies checked, an unresolved V gene accounts for under half, and the remainder has no known explanation. Counted in this sample were about 100,000 clones; about 94% of them appeared once. Roughly 0.22% of the sample rests with the top ten. Sequenced material: T cells isolated from PBMCs. The receptors originated from a human donor in good health.

The V call is TRBV5-1, the J call TRBJ2-3; TRBD2 matches 10 bases. Germline assignment: CDR1 SGHRS and CDR2 YFSETQ. The CDR3 has 16 residues. The ends lost 5 bases at V and 4 bases at J; junction bases unmatched: 10. This CDR3 reads CASSPAVSGGADTQYF. Here the CDR3 DNA reads TGCGCCAGCAGTCCCGCGGTAAGCGGGGGGGCAGATACGCAGTATTTT.

V is TRBV6-5 and J is TRBJ2-7; 7 nucleotides match TRBD2. Germline V lookup: CDR1 MNHEY, CDR2 SVGAGI. The length of the CDR3 is 14 residues. The junction had 4 bases not matched to a gene; V was cut back by 2 bases and J by 3 bases. CDR3 in DNA: TGTGCCAGCAGTTACCTAGGGGAGGGCTACGAGCAGTACTTC. Translation gives CASSYLGEGYEQYF.

The chain recombines TRBV2 with TRBJ1-1; D might be TRBD1 (6 bases). CDR1 and CDR2 from the germline V gene are SNHLY and FYNNEI. The germline V and J ends were trimmed by 0 bases and 4 bases, with 12 bases remaining between them. The CDR3 runs 15 residues. The CDR3: CASSEALGAGTEAFF. The CDR3 DNA is TGTGCCAGCAGTGAAGCGCTGGGGGCGGGCACTGAAGCTTTCTTT.

The chain links TRBV5-6 to TRBJ2-1; TRBD1 matches 8 bases. The CDR3 runs 15 residues. CDR1 and CDR2 (germline): SGHDT, YYEEEE. The V and J ends lost 4 bases and 2 bases, in that order; junction bases with no gene match: 5. CDR3 amino acids: CASSQDRAPYNEQFF. The CDR3 region has the DNA TGTGCCAGCAGCCAGGACAGGGCCCCCTACAATGAGCAGTTCTTC.

The chain employs TRBV6-1 and TRBJ1-2, with D possibly TRBD1 on 6 matching bases. CDR3 length: 13 amino acids. Per germline, CDR1 MNHNS and CDR2 SASEGT. Trimming pared 7 bases from V and 5 bases from J, leaving 14 bases between. The CDR3 DNA reads TGTGCCAGCATTCTCACAGGGTGGTATGGCTACACCTTC. Its translation is CASILTGWYGYTF.

The genes are TRBV7-3 and TRBJ2-3; 14 bases are shared with TRBD2. Germline CDR1 is SGHTA and CDR2 is FQGTGA. The J segment lost 6 bases and the V segment lost 1 base, leaving 9 bases of the junction unmatched. CDR3 length: 18 amino acids. CDR3 sequence reads: CASSLNPRLAGGWDTQYF. As DNA, the CDR3 is TGTGCCAGCAGCTTAAATCCCCGACTAGCGGGGGGGTGGGATACGCAGTATTTT.

V usage is TRBV2 and J usage is TRBJ2-2; no clear D. Germline CDR1 SNHLY, CDR2 FYNNEI. The V gene lost 3 bases and the J gene lost 3 bases, with 17 bases spanning the gap. The CDR3 covers 17 residues. CDR3 in DNA: TGTGCCAGCAGTGAGTCGCTGGCAGGAAAGTACACCGGGGAGCTGTTTTTT. It is translated as CASSESLAGKYTGELFF.

The chain employs TRBV28 and TRBJ2-3; TRBD2 is a possible D gene (5 bases). Per the germline V gene, CDR1 is MDHEN and CDR2 is SYDVKM. This CDR3 has 19 residues. With 3 bases removed from V and 1 base from J, the gap between germline ends came to 23 bases. The CDR3 DNA sequence: TGTGCCAGCAGTTTCCTACCCGGGAATCCCTCTTCGGGCACAGATACGCAGTATTTT. Its translation: CASSFLPGNPSSGTDTQYF.

The genes are TRBV6-5 and TRBJ1-6; D is undetermined. Trimming pared 0 bases from V and 9 bases from J, leaving 12 bases between. This CDR3 contains 15 residues. The V gene's germline CDR1 is MNHEY and CDR2 SVGAGI. The CDR3 here is CASSYSEISGSPLHF. The CDR3 DNA reads TGTGCCAGCAGTTACTCGGAAATATCGGGTTCACCCCTCCACTTT.

The genes are TRBV19 and TRBJ2-7, with a weak D call TRBD1 (5 bases). This CDR3 has 13 amino acids. V lost 4 bases, J lost 2 bases, and 9 bases lay in between. Germline loops: CDR1 LNHDA, CDR2 SQIVND (reference sequence). This CDR3 is CASSRGSPYEQYF. CDR3 in DNA: TGTGCCAGTAGTAGGGGCAGCCCCTACGAGCAGTACTTC. The full variable domain, in which reference TRBV19 and TRBJ2-7 provide the parts outside the CDR3, is DGGITQSPKYLFRKEGQNVTLSCEQNLNHDAMYWYRQDPGQGLRLIYYSQIVNDFQKGDIAEGYSVSREKKESFPLTVTSAQKNPTAFYLCASSRGSPYEQYFGPGTRLTVT.

The chain combines TRBV9 with TRBJ1-2; no firm D call. With 4 bases removed from V and 5 bases from J, the gap between germline ends came to 15 bases. Germline V gene lookup returns CDR1 SGDLS and CDR2 YYNGEE. The CDR3 is 14 amino acids. The CDR3 protein is CASSPRGSTYGYTF. The CDR3 DNA reads TGTGCCAGCAGCCCGAGAGGGTCAACGTATGGCTACACCTTC.

The rearrangement joins TRBV7-9 to TRBJ2-1; 7 bases fit TRBD1. The CDR3 is 14 amino acids. V was pared by 1 base and J by 7 bases, with 4 bases of the junction left unmatched. In germline, CDR1 is SEHNR, CDR2 FQNEAQ (reference sequence). CDR3 sequence: CASSLGGQQNEQFF. In DNA form, the CDR3 reads TGTGCCAGCAGCTTAGGGGGACAGCAGAATGAGCAGTTCTTC.

This sequence joins TRBV12-5 and TRBJ1-6; weak D call: TRBD1 (5 bases). V was pared by 2 bases and J by 0 bases, with 11 bases between. Germline V lookup: CDR1 LGHNT, CDR2 FRNRAP. The CDR3 is 17 amino acids. In DNA, the CDR3 is TGTGCTAGTGGTTTGCGCCAGGGCCCCTCCTATAATTCACCCCTCCACTTT. Translation: CASGLRQGPSYNSPLHF.

The chain combines TRBV7-8 with TRBJ2-6; D is undetermined. The CDR3 is 14 amino acids. Looked up from germline, CDR1 is SGHVS and CDR2 is FQNEAQ. V was pared by 2 bases and J by 0 bases, with 2 bases between. CDR3 in DNA: TGTGCCAGCAGCTTACGCTCTGGGGCCAACGTCCTGACTTTC. Protein product: CASSLRSGANVLTF.

The chain uses TRBV25-1 and TRBJ1-1, with D possibly TRBD1 on 5 matching bases. The CDR3 sequence is 14 residues long. The germline V gene encodes CDR1 MGHDK and CDR2 SYGVNS. Trimming shortened V by 3 bases and J by 0 bases, and 8 bases separated the two germline ends. This CDR3 is CASSEGTLNTEAFF. The CDR3 DNA reads as TGTGCCAGCAGTGAGGGGACTCTGAACACTGAAGCTTTCTTT. The full variable domain, rest sourced from reference TRBV25-1 and TRBJ1-1, is EADIYQTPRYLVIGTGKKITLECSQTMGHDKMYWYQQDPGMELHLIHYSYGVNSTEKGDLSSESTVSRIRTEHFPLTLESARPSHTSQYLCASSEGTLNTEAFFGQGTRLTVV.

This rearrangement joins TRBV2 to TRBJ1-2, with TRBD1 matching over 9 bases. From germline, CDR1 is SNHLY and CDR2 FYNNEI. V shed 10 bases, J shed 8 bases, and the junction held 29 bases outside the gene matches. CDR3 length equals 19 residues. This chain's CDR3 is CATDPLGQGKRREGDGYTF. For the CDR3, the DNA is TGTGCCACCGACCCCCTGGGACAGGGAAAAAGAAGAGAAGGTGACGGCTACACCTTC. Variable domain in full (rest from reference TRBV2 and TRBJ1-2): EPEVTQTPSHQVTQMGQEVILRCVPISNHLYFYWYRQILGQKVEFLVSFYNNEISEKSEIFDDQFSVERPDGSNFTLKIRSTKLEDSAMYFCATDPLGQGKRREGDGYTFGSGTRLTVV.

The rearrangement uses TRBV29-1 and TRBJ2-7; no reliable D call. V lost 6 bases and J lost 3, with 18 bases in between. Germline V CDR1 and CDR2: SQVTM, ANQGSEA. This CDR3 has 14 residues. CDR3 nucleotides: TGCAGCGTAGACACCGGCCCTTCTTTCTACGAGCAGTACTTC. It encodes CSVDTGPSFYEQYF.

The gene calls are TRBV14 and TRBJ1-4; TRBD1 might be the D (5 bases). The germline V and J ends were trimmed by 0 bases and 14 bases, with 22 bases remaining between them. This CDR3 comprises 16 residues. The germline V gene has CDR1 SGHDN and CDR2 FVKESK. The CDR3 DNA is TGTGCCAGCAGCCAAGACCGCTGGACAACCAACCCGCGGCTGTTTTTT. Its translation: CASSQDRWTTNPRLFF. The full variable domain, with the rest looked up from reference TRBV14 and TRBJ1-4, is EAGVTQFPSHSVIEKGQTVTLRCDPISGHDNLYWYRRVMGKEIKFLLHFVKESKQDESGMPNNRFLAERTGGTYSTLKVQPAELEDSGVYFCASSQDRWTTNPRLFFGSGTQLSVL.

The chain is built from TRBV7-9 and TRBJ1-2, with D maybe TRBD1 (5 bases). Germline V CDR1 and CDR2: SEHNR, FQNEAQ (reference sequence). The ends were cut back, 4 bases at V and 8 bases at J, with 17 bases in the middle. This CDR3 has 14 amino acids. The CDR3 DNA follows: TGTGCCAGCAGCTCCCCCTTCGGGGCGGGGGGCTACACCTTC. Its protein is CASSSPFGAGGYTF.

This chain links TRBV6-5 with TRBJ1-5; TRBD1 agrees at 7 bases. V trimming: 6 bases; J trimming: 5 bases; junction bases outside the gene matches: 10. CDR1 and CDR2 from the germline V gene are MNHEY and SVGAGI. The CDR3 has 15 amino acids. Here the CDR3 DNA reads TGTGCCAGCAGCACACGCAGGGGGGCAGATCAGCCCCAGCATTTT. Protein: CASSTRRGADQPQHF.

This sequence joins TRBV2 and TRBJ1-5; D is undetermined. This CDR3 has 16 residues. The germline V gene has CDR1 SNHLY and CDR2 FYNNEI. With 2 bases removed from V and 7 bases from J, the gap between germline ends came to 18 bases. DNA of the CDR3: TGTGCCAGCAGTGAAAACAGCCCTAATGGTGAACAGCCCCAGCATTTT. Translating it yields CASSENSPNGEQPQHF.

The genes are TRBV14 and TRBJ1-6; D not resolved. The germline V and J ends were trimmed by 4 bases and 7 bases, with 17 bases remaining between them. The germline gives CDR1 SGHDN, CDR2 FVKESK. The CDR3 is made up of 16 amino acids. CDR3 sequence reads: CASSRPGEGKNSPLHF. The DNA of the CDR3 is TGTGCCAGCAGCCGCCCCGGGGAGGGTAAGAATTCACCCCTCCACTTT. The full variable domain, with the rest looked up from reference TRBV14 and TRBJ1-6, is EAGVTQFPSHSVIEKGQTVTLRCDPISGHDNLYWYRRVMGKEIKFLLHFVKESKQDESGMPNNRFLAERTGGTYSTLKVQPAELEDSGVYFCASSRPGEGKNSPLHFGNGTRLTVT.

V gene TRBV6-4 combines with J gene TRBJ1-1; perhaps TRBD1 as D (5 bases). CDR1 is MRHNA and CDR2 is SNTAGT in the germline V gene. The CDR3 extends over 13 amino acids. V shed 4 bases and J shed 1 base, with 7 bases lying between them. This chain's CDR3 is CASSVQENTEAFF. DNA for the CDR3: TGTGCCAGCAGTGTACAGGAGAACACTGAAGCTTTCTTT.

The V gene is TRBV28, the J gene TRBJ2-4, with TRBD1 matching 9 bases. The CDR3 is 18 amino acids. The V gene end was trimmed by 5 bases and the J gene end by 0 bases; junction bases not matched to a gene: 11. CDR1 is MDHEN and CDR2 is SYDVKM in the germline V gene. The CDR3 sequence is CASSRRDRALIAKNIQYF. The CDR3 DNA reads TGTGCCAGCAGTCGGAGGGACAGGGCCTTAATAGCCAAAAACATTCAGTACTTC.

The chain uses TRBV29-1 and TRBJ1-2, with 10 bases that match TRBD1. V gave up 4 bases and J gave up 8 bases; unmatched junction bases: 7. This CDR3 contains 13 residues. Germline V lookup: CDR1 SQVTM, CDR2 ANQGSEA. CDR3 nucleotides: TGCAGCGTTGGGACAGGGGGGCCATGGGGCTACACCTTC. It encodes CSVGTGGPWGYTF.

V and J are TRBV7-8 and TRBJ2-1, with D maybe TRBD1 (6 bases). Germline CDR1 SGHVS, CDR2 FQNEAQ. Trimming took off 0 bases at V and 0 bases at J, with 12 bases between the two ends. This CDR3 comprises 17 residues. This CDR3 is CASSLAQGYASYNEQFF. CDR3 nucleotide sequence: TGTGCCAGCAGCTTAGCGCAGGGGTATGCCTCCTACAATGAGCAGTTCTTC.

V usage is TRBV19 and J usage is TRBJ1-5; a weak D match, TRBD1 (6 bases). In germline, CDR1 is LNHDA, CDR2 SQIVND (reference sequence). CDR3 length: 16 amino acids. V was shortened by 5 bases and J by 0 bases, with 14 bases between the two germline ends. The CDR3 DNA is TGTGCCAGTAGTTGGGCAGGGGACCATAGCAATCAGCCCCAGCATTTT. Amino acids: CASSWAGDHSNQPQHF.

The chain employs TRBV25-1 and TRBJ1-2, with a possible D match to TRBD1 (5 bases). This CDR3 is built from 13 residues. Germline V lookup: CDR1 MGHDK, CDR2 SYGVNS. V was clipped by 6 bases and J by 2 bases, with 10 bases between them. The CDR3 reads CASRDSRNYGYTF. The CDR3 DNA reads TGTGCCAGCAGAGACAGTCGGAACTATGGCTACACCTTC.

The CDR3 DNA sequence: TGCGCCAGCAGCTTGGCGAACTTCCAAGAGACCCAGTACTTC. It codes for CASSLANFQETQYF. The chain uses TRBV5-1 and TRBJ2-5; D is uncertain. The germline CDR1 and CDR2 sequences are SGHRS and YFSETQ. Between the trimmed V and J ends, which lost 0 bases and 1 base, there was a span of 7 bases. This CDR3 region has 14 residues.

This chain connects TRBV28 to TRBJ2-5, with D tentatively TRBD1 (6 bases). This CDR3 comprises 13 residues. The ends were cut back, 4 bases at V and 2 bases at J, with 8 bases in the middle. Germline CDR1 and CDR2: MDHEN and SYDVKM. The CDR3 nucleotides are TGTGCCAGCAGTTCAGGGGTTCAAGAGACCCAGTACTTC. It translates to CASSSGVQETQYF.

The chain carries TRBV28 and TRBJ1-2; a possible D gene is TRBD1 (6 bases). Germline CDR1 MDHEN, CDR2 SYDVKM. V lost 4 bases, J lost 1 base, and 16 bases lay in between. The CDR3 is 16 residues long. CDR3 sequence (DNA): TGTGCCAGCAGTTCCCACAGGGTTCCCCTTAACTATGGCTACACCTTC. This gives the protein CASSSHRVPLNYGYTF.

J is TRBJ2-7 and V is TRBV10-1; possible D gene TRBD1, 6 bases. The V gene's germline CDR1 is WNHNN and CDR2 SYGVQD (reference sequence). CDR3 size: 15 residues. V was cut by 3 bases and J by 5 bases, with 17 bases left in between. Here the CDR3 reads CASSDHATGRDEQYF. CDR3 nucleotide sequence: TGCGCCAGCAGTGACCACGCGACAGGTCGGGACGAGCAGTACTTC.